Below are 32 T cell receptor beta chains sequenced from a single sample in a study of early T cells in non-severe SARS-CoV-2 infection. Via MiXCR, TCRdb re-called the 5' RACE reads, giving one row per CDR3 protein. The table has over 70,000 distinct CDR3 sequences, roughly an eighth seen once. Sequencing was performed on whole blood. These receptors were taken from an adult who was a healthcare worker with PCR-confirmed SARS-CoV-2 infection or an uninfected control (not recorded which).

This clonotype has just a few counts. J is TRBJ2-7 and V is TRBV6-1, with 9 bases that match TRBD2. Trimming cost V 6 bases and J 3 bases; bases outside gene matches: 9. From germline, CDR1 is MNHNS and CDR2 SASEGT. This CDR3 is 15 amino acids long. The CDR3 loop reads CASSEPGLASYEQYF. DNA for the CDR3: TGTGCCAGCAGCGAGCCGGGACTAGCAAGCTACGAGCAGTACTTC.

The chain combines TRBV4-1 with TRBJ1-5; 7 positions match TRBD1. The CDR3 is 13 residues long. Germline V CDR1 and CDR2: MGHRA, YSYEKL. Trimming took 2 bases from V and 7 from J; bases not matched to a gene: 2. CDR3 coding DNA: TGCGCCAGCAGCCAAACAGGGGCGCAGCCCCAGCATTTT. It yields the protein CASSQTGAQPQHF.

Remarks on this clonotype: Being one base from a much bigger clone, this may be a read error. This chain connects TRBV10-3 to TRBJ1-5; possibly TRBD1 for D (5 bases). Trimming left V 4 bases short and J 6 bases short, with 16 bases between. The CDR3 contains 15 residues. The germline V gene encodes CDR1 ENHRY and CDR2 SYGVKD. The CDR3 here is CAISGAGREGQPQHF. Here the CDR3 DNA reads TGTGCCATCAGTGGAGCGGGCAGGGAGGGTCAGCCCCAGCATTTT.

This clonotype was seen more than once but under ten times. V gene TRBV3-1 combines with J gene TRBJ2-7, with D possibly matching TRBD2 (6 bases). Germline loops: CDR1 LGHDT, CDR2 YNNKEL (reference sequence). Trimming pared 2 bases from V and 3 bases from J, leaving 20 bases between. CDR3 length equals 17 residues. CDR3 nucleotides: TGTGCCAGCAGCCAACGTTATTCACTAGCCGGTCGCTACGAGCAGTACTTC. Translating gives CASSQRYSLAGRYEQYF.

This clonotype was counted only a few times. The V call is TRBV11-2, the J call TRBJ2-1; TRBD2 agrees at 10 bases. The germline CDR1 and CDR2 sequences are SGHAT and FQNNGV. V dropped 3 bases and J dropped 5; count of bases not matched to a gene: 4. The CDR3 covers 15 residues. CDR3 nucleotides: TGTGCCAGCAGCTTCGGACTAGCGGTAAACAATGAGCAGTTCTTC. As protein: CASSFGLAVNNEQFF. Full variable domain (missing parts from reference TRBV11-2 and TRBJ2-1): EAGVAQSPRYKIIEKRQSVAFWCNPISGHATLYWYQQILGQGPKLLIQFQNNGVVDDSQLPKDRFSAERLKGVDSTLKIQPAKLEDSAVYLCASSFGLAVNNEQFFGPGTRLTVL.

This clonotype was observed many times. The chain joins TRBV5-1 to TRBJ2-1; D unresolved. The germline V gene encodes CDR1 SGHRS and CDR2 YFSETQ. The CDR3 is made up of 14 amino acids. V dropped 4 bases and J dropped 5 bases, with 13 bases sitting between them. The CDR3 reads CASSPYRSDNEQFF. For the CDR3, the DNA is TGCGCCAGCAGCCCCTATAGAAGCGACAATGAGCAGTTCTTC.

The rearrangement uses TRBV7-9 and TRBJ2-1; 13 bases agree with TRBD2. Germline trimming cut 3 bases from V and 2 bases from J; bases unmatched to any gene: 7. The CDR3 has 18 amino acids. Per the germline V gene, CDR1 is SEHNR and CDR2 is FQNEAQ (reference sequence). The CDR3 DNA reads TGTGCCAGCAGCTTGGCCCGGACTAGCGGGAGCACCTACAATGAGCAGTTCTTC. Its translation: CASSLARTSGSTYNEQFF.

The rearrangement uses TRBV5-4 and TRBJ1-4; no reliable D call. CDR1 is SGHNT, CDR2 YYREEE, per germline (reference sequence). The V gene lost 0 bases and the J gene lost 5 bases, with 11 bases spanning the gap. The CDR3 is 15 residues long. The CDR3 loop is CASSLVPDGNEKLFF. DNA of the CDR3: TGTGCCAGCAGCTTGGTCCCGGACGGGAATGAAAAACTGTTTTTT.

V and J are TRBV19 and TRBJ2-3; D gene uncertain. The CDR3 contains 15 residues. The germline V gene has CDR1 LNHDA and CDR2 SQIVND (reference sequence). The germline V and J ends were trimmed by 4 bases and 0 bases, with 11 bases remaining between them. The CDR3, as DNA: TGTGCCAGTAGTAAAGAGCGCCCTAGCACAGATACGCAGTATTTT. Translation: CASSKERPSTDTQYF.

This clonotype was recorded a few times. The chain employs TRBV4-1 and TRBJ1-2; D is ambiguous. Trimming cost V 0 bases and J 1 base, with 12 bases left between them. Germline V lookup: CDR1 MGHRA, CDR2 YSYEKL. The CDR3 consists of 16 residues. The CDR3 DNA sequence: TGCGCCAGCAGCCAAGATAGGTTATCGAATAACTATGGCTACACCTTC. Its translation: CASSQDRLSNNYGYTF.

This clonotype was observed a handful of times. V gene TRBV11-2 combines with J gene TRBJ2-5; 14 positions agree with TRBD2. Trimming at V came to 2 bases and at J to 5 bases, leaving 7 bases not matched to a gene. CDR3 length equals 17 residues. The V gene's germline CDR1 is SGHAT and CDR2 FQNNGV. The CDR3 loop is CASSLMPTSGRGETQYF. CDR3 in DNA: TGTGCCAGCAGCTTAATGCCGACTAGCGGGAGGGGTGAGACCCAGTACTTC.

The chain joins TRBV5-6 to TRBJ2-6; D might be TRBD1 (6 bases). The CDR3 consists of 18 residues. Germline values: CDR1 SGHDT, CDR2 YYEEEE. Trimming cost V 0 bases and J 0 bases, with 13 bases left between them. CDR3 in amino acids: CASSLGQVVVSGANVLTF. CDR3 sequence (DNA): TGTGCCAGCAGCTTGGGACAGGTCGTTGTCTCTGGGGCCAACGTCCTGACTTTC.

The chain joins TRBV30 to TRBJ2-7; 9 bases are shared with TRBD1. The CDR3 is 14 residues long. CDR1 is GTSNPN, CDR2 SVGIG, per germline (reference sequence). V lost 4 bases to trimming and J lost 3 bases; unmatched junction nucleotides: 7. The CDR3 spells CAWIPGTGIYEQYF. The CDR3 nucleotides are TGTGCCTGGATTCCCGGGACAGGGATCTACGAGCAGTACTTC.

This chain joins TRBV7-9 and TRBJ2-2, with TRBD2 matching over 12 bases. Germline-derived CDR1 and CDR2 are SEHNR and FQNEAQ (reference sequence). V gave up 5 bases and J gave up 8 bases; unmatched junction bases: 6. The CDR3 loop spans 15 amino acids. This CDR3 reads CASSPTSGSEGELFF. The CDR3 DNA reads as TGTGCCAGCAGCCCGACTAGCGGGAGCGAGGGGGAGCTGTTTTTT.

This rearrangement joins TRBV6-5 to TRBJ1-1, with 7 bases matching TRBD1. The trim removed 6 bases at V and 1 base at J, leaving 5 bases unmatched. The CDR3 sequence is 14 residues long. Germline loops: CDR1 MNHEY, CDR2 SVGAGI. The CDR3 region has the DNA TGTGCCAGCAGCTCCGGACAGGAGAACACTGAAGCTTTCTTT. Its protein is CASSSGQENTEAFF.

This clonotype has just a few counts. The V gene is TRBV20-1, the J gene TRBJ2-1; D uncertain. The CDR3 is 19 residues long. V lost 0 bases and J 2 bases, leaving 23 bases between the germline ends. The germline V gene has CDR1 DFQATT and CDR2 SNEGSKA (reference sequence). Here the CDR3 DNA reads TGCAGTGCTAGAGATCGAGGTCGGGTGCCCCGAGGCCCCTACAATGAGCAGTTCTTC. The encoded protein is CSARDRGRVPRGPYNEQFF.

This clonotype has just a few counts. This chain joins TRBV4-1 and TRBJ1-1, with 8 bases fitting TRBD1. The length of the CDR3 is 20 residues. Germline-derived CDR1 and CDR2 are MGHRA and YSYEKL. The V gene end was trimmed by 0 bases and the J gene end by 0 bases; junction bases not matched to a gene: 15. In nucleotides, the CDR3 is TGCGCCAGCAGCCAAGATGCGTCAGGGGGCATTGGGGCCCTGAACACTGAAGCTTTCTTT. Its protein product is CASSQDASGGIGALNTEAFF.

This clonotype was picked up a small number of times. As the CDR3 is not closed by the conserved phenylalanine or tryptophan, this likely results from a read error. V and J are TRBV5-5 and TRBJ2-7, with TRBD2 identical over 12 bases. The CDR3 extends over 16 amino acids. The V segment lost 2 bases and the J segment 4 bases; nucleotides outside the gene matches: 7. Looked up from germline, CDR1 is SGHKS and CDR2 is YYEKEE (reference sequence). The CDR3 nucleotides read TGTGCCAGCAGCTTTCGGACTAGCGGGATTTGGTACGAGCAGTACTCC. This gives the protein CASSFRTSGIWYEQYS.

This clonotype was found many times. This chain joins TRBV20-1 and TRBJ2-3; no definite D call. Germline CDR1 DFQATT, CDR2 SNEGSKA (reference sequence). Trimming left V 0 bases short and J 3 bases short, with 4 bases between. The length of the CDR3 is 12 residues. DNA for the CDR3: TGCAGTGCTAGAGATCCAACAGATACGCAGTATTTT. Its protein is CSARDPTDTQYF.

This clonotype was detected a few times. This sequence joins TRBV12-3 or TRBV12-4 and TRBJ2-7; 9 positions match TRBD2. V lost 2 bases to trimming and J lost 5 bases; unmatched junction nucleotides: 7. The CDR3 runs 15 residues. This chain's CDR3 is CASSLLTSGRHEQYF. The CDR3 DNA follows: TGTGCCAGCAGTTTACTAACTAGCGGGCGCCACGAGCAGTACTTC.

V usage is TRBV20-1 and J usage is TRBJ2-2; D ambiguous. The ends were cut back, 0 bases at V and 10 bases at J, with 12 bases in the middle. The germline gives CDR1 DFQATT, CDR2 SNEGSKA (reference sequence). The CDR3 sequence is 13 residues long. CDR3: CSARDLPRPELFF. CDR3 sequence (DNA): TGCAGTGCTAGAGATTTGCCCCGACCGGAGCTGTTTTTT.

The chain's CDR3 is CASSGTSGEQYF. CDR3 DNA sequence: TGTGCCAGCAGTGGGACATCGGGAGAGCAGTACTTC. The chain carries TRBV27 and TRBJ2-7; possibly TRBD1 for D (6 bases). This CDR3 has 12 residues. Germline values: CDR1 MNHEY, CDR2 SMNVEV (reference sequence). V lost 5 bases and J lost 7, with 12 bases in between.

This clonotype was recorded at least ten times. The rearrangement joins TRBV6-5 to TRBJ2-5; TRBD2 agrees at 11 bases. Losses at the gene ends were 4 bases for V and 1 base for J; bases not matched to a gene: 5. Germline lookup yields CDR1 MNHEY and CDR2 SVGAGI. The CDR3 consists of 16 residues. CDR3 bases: TGTGCCAGCAGTTCCGGGACTAGCGGACCCCAAGAGACCCAGTACTTC. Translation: CASSSGTSGPQETQYF.

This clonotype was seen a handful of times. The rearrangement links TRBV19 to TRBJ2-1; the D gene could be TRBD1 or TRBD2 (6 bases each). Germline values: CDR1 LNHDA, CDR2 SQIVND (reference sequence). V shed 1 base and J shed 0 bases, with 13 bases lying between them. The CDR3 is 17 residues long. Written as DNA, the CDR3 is TGTGCCAGTAGTATAGGAGGGGGGCCCGTCTCCTACAATGAGCAGTTCTTC. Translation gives CASSIGGGPVSYNEQFF.

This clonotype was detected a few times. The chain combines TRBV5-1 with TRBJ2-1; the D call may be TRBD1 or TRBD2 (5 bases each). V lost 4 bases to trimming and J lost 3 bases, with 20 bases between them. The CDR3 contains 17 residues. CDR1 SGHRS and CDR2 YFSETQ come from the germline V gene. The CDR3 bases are TGCGCCAGCAGCCCCATCCCGGGGCTAGCAGACTACAATGAGCAGTTCTTC. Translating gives CASSPIPGLADYNEQFF.

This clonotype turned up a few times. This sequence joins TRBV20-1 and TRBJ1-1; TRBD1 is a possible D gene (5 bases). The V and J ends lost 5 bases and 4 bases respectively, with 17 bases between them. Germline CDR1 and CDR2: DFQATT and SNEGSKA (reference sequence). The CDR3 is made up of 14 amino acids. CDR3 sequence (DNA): TGCAGTGCTCCCGGGGGAGGGGTGGGCACTGAAGCTTTCTTT. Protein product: CSAPGGGVGTEAFF.

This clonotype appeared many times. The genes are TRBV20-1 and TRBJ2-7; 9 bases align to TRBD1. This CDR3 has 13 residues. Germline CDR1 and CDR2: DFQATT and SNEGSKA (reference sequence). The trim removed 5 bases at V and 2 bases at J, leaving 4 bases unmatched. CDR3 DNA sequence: TGCAGTGCTTGGGACAGGGAGGCCTACGAGCAGTACTTC. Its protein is CSAWDREAYEQYF.

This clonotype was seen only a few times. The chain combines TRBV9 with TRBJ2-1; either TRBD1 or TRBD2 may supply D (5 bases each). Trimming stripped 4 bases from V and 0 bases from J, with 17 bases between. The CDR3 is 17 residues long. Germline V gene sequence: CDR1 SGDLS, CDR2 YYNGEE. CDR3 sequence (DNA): TGTGCCAGCAGCCCCCTCCTCGGGACGCTCTCCTACAATGAGCAGTTCTTC. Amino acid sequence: CASSPLLGTLSYNEQFF. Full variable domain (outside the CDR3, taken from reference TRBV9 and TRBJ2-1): DSGVTQTPKHLITATGQRVTLRCSPRSGDLSVYWYQQSLDQGLQFLIQYYNGEERAKGNILERFSAQQFPDLHSELNLSSLELGDSALYFCASSPLLGTLSYNEQFFGPGTRLTVL.

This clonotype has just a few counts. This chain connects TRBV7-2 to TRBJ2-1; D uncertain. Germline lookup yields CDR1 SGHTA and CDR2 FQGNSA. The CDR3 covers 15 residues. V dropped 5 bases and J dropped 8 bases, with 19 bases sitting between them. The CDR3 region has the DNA TGTGCCAGCAGCCCGGCGGAGACCCCTTCCCATGAGCAGTTCTTC. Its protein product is CASSPAETPSHEQFF.

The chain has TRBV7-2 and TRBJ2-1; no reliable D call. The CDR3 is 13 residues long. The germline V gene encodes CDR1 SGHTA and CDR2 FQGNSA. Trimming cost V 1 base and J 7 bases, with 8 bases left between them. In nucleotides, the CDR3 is TGTGCCAGCAGCTTAGGCCTAGTTAATGAGCAGTTCTTC. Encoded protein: CASSLGLVNEQFF.

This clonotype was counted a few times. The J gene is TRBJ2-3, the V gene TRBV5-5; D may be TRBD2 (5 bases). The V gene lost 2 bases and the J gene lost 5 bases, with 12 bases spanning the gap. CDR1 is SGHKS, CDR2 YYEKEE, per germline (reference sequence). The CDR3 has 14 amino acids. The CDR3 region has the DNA TGTGCCAGCAGCTTTGGACCCGGGGTAGATACGCAGTATTTT. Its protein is CASSFGPGVDTQYF.

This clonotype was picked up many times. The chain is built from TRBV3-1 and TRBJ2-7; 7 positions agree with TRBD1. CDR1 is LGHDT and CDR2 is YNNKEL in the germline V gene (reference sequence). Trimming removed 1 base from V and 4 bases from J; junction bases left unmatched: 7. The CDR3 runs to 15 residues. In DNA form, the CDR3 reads TGTGCCAGCAGCCAAGGATGGGACAGTTTATACGAGCAGTACTTC. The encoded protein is CASSQGWDSLYEQYF.